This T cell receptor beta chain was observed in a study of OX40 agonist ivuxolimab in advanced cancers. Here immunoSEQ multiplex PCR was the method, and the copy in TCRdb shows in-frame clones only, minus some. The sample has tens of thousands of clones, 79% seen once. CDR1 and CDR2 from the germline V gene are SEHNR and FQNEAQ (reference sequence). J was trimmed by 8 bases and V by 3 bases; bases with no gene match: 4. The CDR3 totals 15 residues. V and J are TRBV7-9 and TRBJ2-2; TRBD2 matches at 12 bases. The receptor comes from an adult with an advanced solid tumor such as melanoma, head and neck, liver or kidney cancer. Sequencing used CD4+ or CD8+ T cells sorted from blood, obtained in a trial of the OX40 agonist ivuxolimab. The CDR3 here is CASSFGTSGFGELFF. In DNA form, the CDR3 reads TGTGCCAGCAGCTTCGGGACTAGCGGGTTTGGGGAGCTGTTTTTT.